This T cell receptor (beta chain) is drawn from a study of Ad26.COV2.S vaccination and SARS-CoV-2 variants. Study context: COV1001, an Ad26.COV2.S trial, supplied this vaccine-arm donor. Ad26.COV2.S shots went into the muscle once or twice, 56 days apart. Broader study findings: Vaccinated individuals (as opposed to placebo recipients) had higher spike-specific TCR breadth. The TCR-based breadth and depth measures might underestimate overall T cell responses.

The CDR3 length is 11 residues. V lost 0 bases and J 10 bases, leaving 5 bases between the germline ends. Germline V gene lookup returns CDR1 SGDLS and CDR2 YYNGEE. Treatment given: some 20 received Ad26.COV2.S at low or high dose, single or two shots; 5 received placebo; per-sample allocation not given. Samples analyzed were those drawn on day 63 after the first vaccine or placebo injection. Clones were read by immunoSEQ multiplex PCR, and TCRdb kept only the in-frame ones, dropping some. The sample has almost 400,000 clones; around 91% are singletons. As regards this clone: Antigen unknown. Other DNA sequences from this sample encode an identical CDR3 as well.

The sequencing here drew on peripheral blood, taken in a trial of Ad26.COV2.S vaccine versus placebo. This TCR came from a person aged 18-65 years who received the Ad26.COV2.S COVID-19 vaccine or a placebo. This rearrangement joins TRBV9 to TRBJ2-1; D is unclear. For the CDR3, the DNA is TGTGCCAGCAGCGTAGGTTCCGAGCAGTTCTTC. Its translation is CASSVGSEQFF.